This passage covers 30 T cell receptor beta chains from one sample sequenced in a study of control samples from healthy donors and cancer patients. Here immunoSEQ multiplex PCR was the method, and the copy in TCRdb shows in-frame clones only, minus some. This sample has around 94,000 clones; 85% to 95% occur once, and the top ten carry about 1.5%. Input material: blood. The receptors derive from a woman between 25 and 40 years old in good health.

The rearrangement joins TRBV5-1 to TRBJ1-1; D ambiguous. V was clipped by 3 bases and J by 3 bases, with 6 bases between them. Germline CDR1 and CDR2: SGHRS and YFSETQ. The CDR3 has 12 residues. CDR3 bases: TGCGCCAGCAGCTCGGACCACACTGAAGCTTTCTTT. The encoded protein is CASSSDHTEAFF.

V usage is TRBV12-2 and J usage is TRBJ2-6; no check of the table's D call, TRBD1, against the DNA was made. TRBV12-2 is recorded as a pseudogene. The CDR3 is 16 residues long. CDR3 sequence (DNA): TGTGCAAGTCGCTACCGCAGGGAAGCTGGGGCCAACGTCCTGACTTTC. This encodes CASRYRREAGANVLTF.

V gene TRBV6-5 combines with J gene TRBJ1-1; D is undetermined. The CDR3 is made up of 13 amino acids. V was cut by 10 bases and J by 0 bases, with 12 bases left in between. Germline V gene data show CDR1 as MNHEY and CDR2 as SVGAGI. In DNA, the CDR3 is TGTGCCATTCTCTCCACCGTGAACACTGAAGCTTTCTTT. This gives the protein CAILSTVNTEAFF.

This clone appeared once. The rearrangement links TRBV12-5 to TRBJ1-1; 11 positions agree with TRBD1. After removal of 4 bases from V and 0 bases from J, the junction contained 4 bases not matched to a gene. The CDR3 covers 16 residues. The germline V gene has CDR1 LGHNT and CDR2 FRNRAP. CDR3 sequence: CASGWWTGGVNTEAFF. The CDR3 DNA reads TGTGCTAGTGGTTGGTGGACAGGGGGCGTGAACACTGAAGCTTTCTTT. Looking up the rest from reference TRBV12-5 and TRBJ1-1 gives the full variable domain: DARVTQTPRHKVTEMGQEVTMRCQPILGHNTVFWYRQTMMQGLELLAYFRNRAPLDDSGMPKDRFSAEMPDATLATLKIQPSEPRDSAVYFCASGWWTGGVNTEAFFGQGTRLTVV.

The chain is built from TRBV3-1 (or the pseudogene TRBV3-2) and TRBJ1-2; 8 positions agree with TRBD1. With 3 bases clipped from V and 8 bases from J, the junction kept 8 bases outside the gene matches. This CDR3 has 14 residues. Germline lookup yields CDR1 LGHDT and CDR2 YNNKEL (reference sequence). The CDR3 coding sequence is TGTGCCAGCAGCCATACGGACAGGGTCGAGGGCTACACCTTC. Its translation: CASSHTDRVEGYTF.

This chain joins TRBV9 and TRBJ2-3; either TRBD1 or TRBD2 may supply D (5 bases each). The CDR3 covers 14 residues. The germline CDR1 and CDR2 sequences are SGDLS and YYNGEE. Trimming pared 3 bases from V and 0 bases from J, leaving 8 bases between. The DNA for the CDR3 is TGTGCCAGCAGCGCCAGGGAGAGCACAGATACGCAGTATTTT. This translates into CASSARESTDTQYF. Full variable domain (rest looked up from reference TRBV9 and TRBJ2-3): DSGVTQTPKHLITATGQRVTLRCSPRSGDLSVYWYQQSLDQGLQFLIQYYNGEERAKGNILERFSAQQFPDLHSELNLSSLELGDSALYFCASSARESTDTQYFGPGTRLTVL.

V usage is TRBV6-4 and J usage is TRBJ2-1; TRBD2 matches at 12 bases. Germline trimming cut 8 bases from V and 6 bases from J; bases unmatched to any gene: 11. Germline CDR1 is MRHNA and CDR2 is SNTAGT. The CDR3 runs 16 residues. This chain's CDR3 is CASPVRLAGAPNEQFF. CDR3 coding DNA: TGTGCCAGCCCAGTTCGACTAGCGGGGGCCCCCAATGAGCAGTTCTTC.

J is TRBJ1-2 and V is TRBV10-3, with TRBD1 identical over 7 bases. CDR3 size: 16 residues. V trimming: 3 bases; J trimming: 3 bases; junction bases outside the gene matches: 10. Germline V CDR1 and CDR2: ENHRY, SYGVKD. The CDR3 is CAISDVGEQGHYGYTF. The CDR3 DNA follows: TGTGCCATCAGTGACGTTGGGGAACAGGGGCACTATGGCTACACCTTC.

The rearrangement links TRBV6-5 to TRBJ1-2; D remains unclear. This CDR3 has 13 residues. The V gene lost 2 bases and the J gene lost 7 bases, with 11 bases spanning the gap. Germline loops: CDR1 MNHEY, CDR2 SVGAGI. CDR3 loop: CASSYPSGRGYTF. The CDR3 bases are TGTGCCAGCAGTTACCCGTCAGGTCGTGGCTACACCTTC.

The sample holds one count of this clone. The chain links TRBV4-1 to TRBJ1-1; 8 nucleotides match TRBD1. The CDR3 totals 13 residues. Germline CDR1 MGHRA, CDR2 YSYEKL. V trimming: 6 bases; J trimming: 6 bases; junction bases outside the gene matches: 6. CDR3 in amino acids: CASRPRGQAEAFF. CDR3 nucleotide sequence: TGCGCCAGCAGACCCAGGGGGCAAGCTGAAGCTTTCTTT.

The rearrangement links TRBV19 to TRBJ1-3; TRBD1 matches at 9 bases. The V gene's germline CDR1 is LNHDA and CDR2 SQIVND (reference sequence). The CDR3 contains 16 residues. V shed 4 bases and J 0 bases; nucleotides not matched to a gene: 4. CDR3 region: CASSTPGQGSGNTIYF. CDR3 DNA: TGTGCCAGTAGTACACCGGGACAGGGCTCTGGAAACACCATATATTTT.

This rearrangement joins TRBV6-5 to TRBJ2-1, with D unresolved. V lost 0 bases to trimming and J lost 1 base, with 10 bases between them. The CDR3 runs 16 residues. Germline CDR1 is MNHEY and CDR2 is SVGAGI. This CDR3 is CASSYSAFRSYNEQFF. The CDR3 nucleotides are TGTGCCAGCAGTTACTCGGCATTCAGGTCCTACAATGAGCAGTTCTTC.

The chain's CDR3 is CASSYLPSDEQYF. CDR3 DNA: TGTGCCAGCAGTTACCTTCCTTCCGACGAGCAGTACTTC. The chain has TRBV6-5 and TRBJ2-7, with D unclear. This CDR3 contains 13 residues. Germline assignment: CDR1 MNHEY and CDR2 SVGAGI. V shed 2 bases and J shed 5 bases, with 10 bases lying between them.

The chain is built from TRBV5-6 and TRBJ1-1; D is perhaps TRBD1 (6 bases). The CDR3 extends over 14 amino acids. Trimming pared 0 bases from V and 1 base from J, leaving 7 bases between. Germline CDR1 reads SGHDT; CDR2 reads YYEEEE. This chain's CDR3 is CASSLVTGNTEAFF. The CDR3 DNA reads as TGTGCCAGCAGCTTGGTGACAGGGAACACTGAAGCTTTCTTT.

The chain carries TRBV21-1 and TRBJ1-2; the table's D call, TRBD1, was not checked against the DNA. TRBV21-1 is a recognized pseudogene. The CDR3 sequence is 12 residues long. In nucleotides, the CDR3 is TGTGCCAGCAGCAAAGCCATCTATGGCTACACCTTC. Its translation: CASSKAIYGYTF.

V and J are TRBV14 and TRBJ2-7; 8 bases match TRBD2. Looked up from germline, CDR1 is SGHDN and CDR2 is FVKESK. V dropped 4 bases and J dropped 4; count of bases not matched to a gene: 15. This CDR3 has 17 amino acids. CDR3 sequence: CASSPLTAAGGRYEQYF. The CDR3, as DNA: TGTGCCAGCAGCCCCCTGACCGCTGCGGGAGGTCGGTACGAGCAGTACTTC.

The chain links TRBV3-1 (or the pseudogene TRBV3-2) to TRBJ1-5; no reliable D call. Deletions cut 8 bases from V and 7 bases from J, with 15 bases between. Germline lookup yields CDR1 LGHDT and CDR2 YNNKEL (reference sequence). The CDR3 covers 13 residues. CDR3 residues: CASGLGEGQPQHF. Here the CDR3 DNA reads TGTGCCAGCGGTCTTGGGGAGGGACAGCCCCAGCATTTT.

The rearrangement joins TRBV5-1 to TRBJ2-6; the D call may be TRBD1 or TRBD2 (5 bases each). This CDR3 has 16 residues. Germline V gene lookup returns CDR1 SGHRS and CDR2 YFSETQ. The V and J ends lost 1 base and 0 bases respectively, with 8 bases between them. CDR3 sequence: CASSLSGSSGANVLTF. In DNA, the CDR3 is TGCGCCAGCAGCTTGTCAGGGAGCTCTGGGGCCAACGTCCTGACTTTC.

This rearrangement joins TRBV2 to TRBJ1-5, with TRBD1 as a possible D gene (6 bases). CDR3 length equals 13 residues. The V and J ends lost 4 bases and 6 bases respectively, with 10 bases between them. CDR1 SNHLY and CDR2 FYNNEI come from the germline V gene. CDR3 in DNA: TGTGCCAGCAGTGGGCAGGGGACTCAGCCCCAGCATTTT. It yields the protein CASSGQGTQPQHF.

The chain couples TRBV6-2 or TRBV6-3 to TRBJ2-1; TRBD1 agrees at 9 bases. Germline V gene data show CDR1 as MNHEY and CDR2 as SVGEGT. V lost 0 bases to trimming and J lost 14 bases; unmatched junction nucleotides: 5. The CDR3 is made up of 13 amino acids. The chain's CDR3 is CASSYSTGTGKFF. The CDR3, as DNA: TGTGCCAGCAGTTACTCGACCGGGACAGGGAAGTTCTTC.

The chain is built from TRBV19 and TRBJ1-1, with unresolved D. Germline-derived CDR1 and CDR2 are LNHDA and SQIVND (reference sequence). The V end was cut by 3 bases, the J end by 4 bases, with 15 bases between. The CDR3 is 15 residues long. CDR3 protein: CASSILGIVPTEAFF. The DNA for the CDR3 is TGTGCCAGTAGTATCCTAGGGATTGTTCCCACTGAAGCTTTCTTT.

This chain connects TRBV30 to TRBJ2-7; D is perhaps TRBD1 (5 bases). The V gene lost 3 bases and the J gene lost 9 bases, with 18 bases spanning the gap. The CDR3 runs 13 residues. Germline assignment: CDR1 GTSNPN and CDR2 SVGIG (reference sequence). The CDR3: CAWSEFASQGQYF. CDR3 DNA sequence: TGTGCCTGGAGCGAATTCGCCTCCCAGGGGCAGTACTTC.

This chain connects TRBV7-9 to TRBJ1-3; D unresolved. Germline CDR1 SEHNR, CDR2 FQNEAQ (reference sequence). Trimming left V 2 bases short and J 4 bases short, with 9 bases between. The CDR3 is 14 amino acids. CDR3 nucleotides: TGTGCCAGCAGCTTATCTGGGAGCGGAAACACCATATATTTT. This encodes CASSLSGSGNTIYF.

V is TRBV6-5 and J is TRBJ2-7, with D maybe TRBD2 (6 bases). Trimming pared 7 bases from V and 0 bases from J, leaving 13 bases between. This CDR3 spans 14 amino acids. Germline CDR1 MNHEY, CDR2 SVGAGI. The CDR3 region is CASTEGKSSYEQYF. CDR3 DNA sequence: TGTGCCAGCACGGAGGGGAAGAGCTCCTACGAGCAGTACTTC.

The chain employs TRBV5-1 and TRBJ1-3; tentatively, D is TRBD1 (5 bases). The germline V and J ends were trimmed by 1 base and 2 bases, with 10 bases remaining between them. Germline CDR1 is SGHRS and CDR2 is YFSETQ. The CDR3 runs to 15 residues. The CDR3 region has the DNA TGCGCCAGCAGCTTGTCGCAGGGACCTGGAAACACCATATATTTT. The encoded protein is CASSLSQGPGNTIYF.

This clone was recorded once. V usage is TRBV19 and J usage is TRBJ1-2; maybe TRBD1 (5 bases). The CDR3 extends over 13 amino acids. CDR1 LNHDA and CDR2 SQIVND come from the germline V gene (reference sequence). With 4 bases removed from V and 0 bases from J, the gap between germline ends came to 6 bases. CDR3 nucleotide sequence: TGTGCCAGTAGTACGGGACCTAACTATGGCTACACCTTC. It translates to CASSTGPNYGYTF.

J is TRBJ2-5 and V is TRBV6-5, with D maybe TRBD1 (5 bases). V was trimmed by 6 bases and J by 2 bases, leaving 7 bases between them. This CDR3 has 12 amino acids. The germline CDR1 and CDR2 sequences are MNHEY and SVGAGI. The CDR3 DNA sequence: TGTGCCAGCAGAAGGACACAAGAGACCCAGTACTTC. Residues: CASRRTQETQYF.

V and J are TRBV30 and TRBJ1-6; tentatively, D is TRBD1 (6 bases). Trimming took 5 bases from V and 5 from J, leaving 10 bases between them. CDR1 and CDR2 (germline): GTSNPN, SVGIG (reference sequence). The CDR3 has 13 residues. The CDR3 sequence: CAWGGQDNSPLHF. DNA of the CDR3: TGTGCCTGGGGGGGGCAGGATAATTCACCCCTCCACTTT.

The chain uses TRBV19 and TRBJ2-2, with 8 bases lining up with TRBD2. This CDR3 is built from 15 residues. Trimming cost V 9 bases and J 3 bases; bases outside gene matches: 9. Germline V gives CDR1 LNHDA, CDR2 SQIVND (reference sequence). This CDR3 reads CASLPQRGYTGELFF. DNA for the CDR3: TGTGCCAGCCTACCTCAGCGGGGGTACACCGGGGAGCTGTTTTTT.

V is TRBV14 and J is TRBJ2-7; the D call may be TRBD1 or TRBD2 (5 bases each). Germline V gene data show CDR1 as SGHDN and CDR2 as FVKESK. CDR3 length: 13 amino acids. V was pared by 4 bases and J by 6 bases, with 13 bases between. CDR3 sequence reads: CASSLRGVGEQYF. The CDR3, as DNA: TGTGCCAGCAGCCTACGAGGGGTTGGCGAGCAGTACTTC. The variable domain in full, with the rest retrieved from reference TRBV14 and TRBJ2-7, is EAGVTQFPSHSVIEKGQTVTLRCDPISGHDNLYWYRRVMGKEIKFLLHFVKESKQDESGMPNNRFLAERTGGTYSTLKVQPAELEDSGVYFCASSLRGVGEQYFGPGTRLTVT.